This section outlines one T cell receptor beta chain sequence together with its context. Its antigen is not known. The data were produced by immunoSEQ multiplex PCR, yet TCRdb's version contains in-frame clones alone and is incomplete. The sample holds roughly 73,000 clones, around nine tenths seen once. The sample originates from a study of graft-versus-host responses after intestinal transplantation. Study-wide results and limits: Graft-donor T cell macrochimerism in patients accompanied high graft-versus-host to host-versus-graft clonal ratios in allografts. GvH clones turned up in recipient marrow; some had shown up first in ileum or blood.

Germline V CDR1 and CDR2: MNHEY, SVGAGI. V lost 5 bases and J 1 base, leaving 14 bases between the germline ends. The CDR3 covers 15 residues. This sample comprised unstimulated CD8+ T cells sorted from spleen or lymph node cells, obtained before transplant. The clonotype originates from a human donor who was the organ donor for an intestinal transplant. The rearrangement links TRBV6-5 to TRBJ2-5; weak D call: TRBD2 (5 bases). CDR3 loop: CASSLASGSQETQYF. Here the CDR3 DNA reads TGTGCCAGCAGTCTCGCCTCGGGGTCCCAAGAGACCCAGTACTTC.